The clone carrying this T cell receptor (beta chain) was seen a handful of times. This entry belongs to a study of early T cells in non-severe SARS-CoV-2 infection. Study-level background: The input, bulk RNA from unsorted whole blood, was sequenced, and chains were unpaired.

Unique molecular identifiers were added to individual cDNA molecules. TCRdb re-analysed the 5' RACE reads in MiXCR, keeping a single row per CDR3 protein. The sample has tens of thousands of distinct CDR3 sequences, around 10% seen once. V trimming: 9 bases; J trimming: 2 bases; junction bases outside the gene matches: 3. The V gene's germline CDR1 is SNHLY and CDR2 FYNNEI. The CDR3 loop spans 13 amino acids. The sequence was obtained from an adult who was a healthcare worker with PCR-confirmed SARS-CoV-2 infection or an uninfected control (not recorded which). The chain links TRBV2 to TRBJ2-2; 7 bases align to TRBD1. Material: whole blood. The DNA of the CDR3 is TGTGCCAGTCGGACAGGAAACACCGGGGAGCTGTTTTTT. Protein: CASRTGNTGELFF.